One and the same sample provided the 2 T cell receptor beta chains below, sequenced in a study of early T cells in non-severe SARS-CoV-2 infection. TCRdb called the 5' RACE reads again in MiXCR, with one record for every CDR3 protein. The top ten hold 3.5% to 5.5% of the sample, which has tens of thousands of distinct CDR3 sequences, around 10% seen once. The specimen sequenced was whole blood. The receptors stem from an adult who was a healthcare worker with PCR-confirmed SARS-CoV-2 infection or an uninfected control (not recorded which).

This rearrangement joins TRBV2 to TRBJ2-3; D might be TRBD1 (7 bases). The germline V and J ends were trimmed by 11 bases and 4 bases, with 16 bases remaining between them. This CDR3 has 13 residues. Germline-derived CDR1 and CDR2 are SNHLY and FYNNEI. The CDR3 protein is CAGAGGPPDTQYF. For the CDR3, the DNA is TGTGCCGGAGCAGGGGGGCCTCCAGATACGCAGTATTTT.

This clonotype was counted only a few times. The chain carries TRBV12-5 and TRBJ2-1, with unresolved D. Germline V gene data show CDR1 as LGHNT and CDR2 as FRNRAP. The germline V and J ends were trimmed by 1 base and 6 bases, with 10 bases remaining between them. The CDR3 has 14 residues. The CDR3 is CASGLEVLGNEQFF. The DNA for the CDR3 is TGTGCTAGTGGTTTGGAAGTTTTAGGCAATGAGCAGTTCTTC.